Below, one TCR beta chain is given with its context. Its antigen is still unknown. This sample was taken from a study of T cell responses to AZD1222 COVID-19 vaccine. Study overall: Pooling was applied to second doses at about 4 or about 12 weeks.

Broader study findings: Seropositive AZD1222 recipients at baseline numbered only five to seven. Repertoire sampling occurred only after the peak T cell response.

The data were produced by immunoSEQ multiplex PCR, yet TCRdb's version contains in-frame clones alone and is incomplete. The sample contains roughly 100,000 clones, about 90% of which appear only once. The germline V and J ends were trimmed by 6 bases and 6 bases, with 7 bases remaining between them. The CDR3 consists of 11 residues. From germline, CDR1 is LNHDA and CDR2 SQIVND (reference sequence). The chain links TRBV19 to TRBJ2-3; the D is unclear. The source is an adult in good health. Sequences were derived from peripheral blood, sampled on day 0 of AZD1222 vaccination. CDR3 nucleotide sequence: TGTGCCAGTAGATCCGGCGATACGCAGTATTTT. Translation: CASRSGDTQYF.